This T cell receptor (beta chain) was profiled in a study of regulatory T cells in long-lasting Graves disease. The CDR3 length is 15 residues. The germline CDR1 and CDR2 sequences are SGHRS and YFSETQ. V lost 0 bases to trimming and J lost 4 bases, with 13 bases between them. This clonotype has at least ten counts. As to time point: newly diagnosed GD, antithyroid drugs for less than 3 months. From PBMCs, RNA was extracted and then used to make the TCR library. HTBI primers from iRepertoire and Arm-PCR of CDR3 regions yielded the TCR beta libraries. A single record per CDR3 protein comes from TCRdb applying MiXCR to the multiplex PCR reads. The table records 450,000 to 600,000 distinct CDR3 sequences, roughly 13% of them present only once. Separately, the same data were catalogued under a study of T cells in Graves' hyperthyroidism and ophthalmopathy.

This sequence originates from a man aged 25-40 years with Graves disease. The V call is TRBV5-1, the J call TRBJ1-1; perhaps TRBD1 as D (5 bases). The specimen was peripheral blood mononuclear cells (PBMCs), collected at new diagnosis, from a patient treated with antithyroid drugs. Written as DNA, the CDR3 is TGCGCCAGCAGCTTGGACCCAGGGCGGCCCACTGAAGCTTTCTTT. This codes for CASSLDPGRPTEAFF. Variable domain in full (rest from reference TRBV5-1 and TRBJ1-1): KAGVTQTPRYLIKTRGQQVTLSCSPISGHRSVSWYQQTPGQGLQFLFEYFSETQRNKGNFPGRFSGRQFSNSRSEMNVSTLELGDSALYLCASSLDPGRPTEAFFGQGTRLTVV.